The 17 T cell receptor beta chains given below trace back to one sample, sequenced in a study of blood T cell repertoires in COVID-19. The repertoire was sequenced with immunoSEQ multiplex PCR; TCRdb's copy has only in-frame clones and lacks some. In the table there are tens of thousands of clones, 70% to 85% of which are singletons. Sample: peripheral blood. The receptor source for this set is a man in his fifties or sixties with active or convalescent COVID-19.

This chain links TRBV29-1 with TRBJ2-4, with 8 nucleotides matching TRBD1. This CDR3 comprises 15 residues. Per germline, CDR1 SQVTM and CDR2 ANQGSEA. With V trimmed by 6 bases and J by 4 bases, 11 bases remained unmatched. The CDR3 protein is CSVNLGGTGKNIQYF. CDR3 coding DNA: TGCAGCGTCAATCTTGGGGGGACAGGAAAAAACATTCAGTACTTC. Complete variable domain (other parts from reference TRBV29-1 and TRBJ2-4): SAVISQKPSRDICQRGTSLTIQCQVDSQVTMMFWYRQQPGQSLTLIATANQGSEATYESGFVIDKFPISRPNLTFSTLTVSNMSPEDSSIYLCSVNLGGTGKNIQYFGAGTRLSVL.

This clone was picked up one time. This sequence joins TRBV2 and TRBJ2-3; perhaps TRBD1 as D (6 bases). Germline V gene sequence: CDR1 SNHLY, CDR2 FYNNEI. Deletions cut 10 bases from V and 2 bases from J, with 10 bases between. The CDR3 has 12 amino acids. This CDR3 is CANRDNTDTQYF. CDR3 coding DNA: TGTGCCAACCGGGACAACACAGATACGCAGTATTTT.

The J gene is TRBJ1-2, the V gene TRBV28; D not resolved. Between the trimmed V and J ends, which lost 3 bases and 2 bases, there was a span of 7 bases. Germline assignment: CDR1 MDHEN and CDR2 SYDVKM. CDR3 length equals 13 residues. CDR3 protein: CASSLATNYGYTF. The CDR3 nucleotides read TGTGCCAGCAGTTTGGCCACGAACTATGGCTACACCTTC.

A note on this clone: Relative to the germline gene, one junction end is altered; a read error may explain this. This chain joins TRBV15 and TRBJ1-5, with TRBD1 matching 7 bases. Germline V lookup: CDR1 LNHNV, CDR2 YYDKDF (reference sequence). There are 15 residues in the CDR3. In nucleotides, the CDR3 is TGTGCCACCAGCAGAGACAGGGGGACCAATCAACCCCAGCATTTT. The encoded protein is CATSRDRGTNQPQHF.

V usage is TRBV29-1 and J usage is TRBJ2-1; the D is unclear. Trimming removed 7 bases from V and 0 bases from J, with 10 bases in between. In germline, CDR1 is SQVTM, CDR2 ANQGSEA. CDR3 length: 13 amino acids. The CDR3 loop reads CSAPASSYNEQFF. The CDR3 DNA sequence: TGCAGCGCTCCAGCGAGCTCCTACAATGAGCAGTTCTTC.

V usage is TRBV3-1 (or the pseudogene TRBV3-2) and J usage is TRBJ1-1; TRBD1 might be the D (5 bases). The CDR3 spans 12 residues. Trimming stripped 1 base from V and 11 bases from J, with 11 bases between. Looked up from germline, CDR1 is LGHDT and CDR2 is YNNKEL (reference sequence). In nucleotides, the CDR3 is TGTGCCAGCAGCCAAGGGGGGGAAATGGCTTTCTTT. Encoded protein: CASSQGGEMAFF.

The CDR3 loop is CAISESGTSGGDNKPRYTDTQYF. For the CDR3, the DNA is TGTGCCATCAGTGAGTCCGGGACTAGCGGGGGGGATAACAAACCCCGTTACACAGATACGCAGTATTTT. V is TRBV10-3 and J is TRBJ2-3; 16 positions match TRBD2. The length of the CDR3 is 23 residues. The V gene end was trimmed by 0 bases and the J gene end by 2 bases; junction bases not matched to a gene: 17. Germline lookup yields CDR1 ENHRY and CDR2 SYGVKD.

The chain combines TRBV6-9 with TRBJ1-2, with TRBD1 identical over 8 bases. This CDR3 has 16 residues. Germline lookup yields CDR1 MNHGY and CDR2 SVAAGI. The V gene end was trimmed by 7 bases and the J gene end by 3 bases; junction bases not matched to a gene: 13. The CDR3 region is CASNGSDRDEDYGYTF. The DNA for the CDR3 is TGTGCCAGCAATGGTTCGGACAGGGACGAAGACTATGGCTACACCTTC.

This sequence joins TRBV5-3 and TRBJ1-5; 7 bases are a match to TRBD1. TRBV5-3 is identified as an open reading frame with a role that is uncertain. The CDR3 contains 16 residues. V lost 0 bases, J lost 1 base, and 4 bases stayed unmatched. The CDR3 here is CARSLARGQSNQPQHF. The CDR3 coding sequence is TGTGCCAGAAGCTTGGCCCGGGGACAGAGCAATCAGCCCCAGCATTTT.

Only a few counts were recorded for this clone. The gene calls are TRBV11-2 and TRBJ2-1; D unclear. The CDR3 extends over 12 amino acids. Germline V gene data show CDR1 as SGHAT and CDR2 as FQNNGV. Trimming pared 5 bases from V and 9 bases from J, leaving 11 bases between. DNA for the CDR3: TGTGCCAGCAGCATCCTTTCGGGTGAGCAGTTCTTC. Its protein product is CASSILSGEQFF. The whole variable domain, filled in from reference TRBV11-2 and TRBJ2-1, reads EAGVAQSPRYKIIEKRQSVAFWCNPISGHATLYWYQQILGQGPKLLIQFQNNGVVDDSQLPKDRFSAERLKGVDSTLKIQPAKLEDSAVYLCASSILSGEQFFGPGTRLTVL.

The V call is TRBV10-3, the J call TRBJ2-2; 11 bases agree with TRBD1. The length of the CDR3 is 17 residues. The V gene's germline CDR1 is ENHRY and CDR2 SYGVKD. V gave up 10 bases and J gave up 3 bases; unmatched junction bases: 13. The CDR3 spells CASTFPEGQGDTGELFF. CDR3 nucleotides: TGTGCCAGCACCTTTCCGGAGGGACAGGGGGACACCGGGGAGCTGTTTTTT.

The chain joins TRBV9 to TRBJ1-2, with a weak D call TRBD1 (6 bases). CDR1 SGDLS and CDR2 YYNGEE come from the germline V gene. The CDR3 length is 17 residues. V shed 3 bases and J shed 1 base, with 19 bases lying between them. For the CDR3, the DNA is TGTGCCAGCAGCGCCTCAACCGGGACACAAGATAACTATGGCTACACCTTC. Its translation is CASSASTGTQDNYGYTF.

J is TRBJ2-5 and V is TRBV29-1; D is ambiguous. Per germline, CDR1 SQVTM and CDR2 ANQGSEA. V was cut by 3 bases and J by 1 base, with 6 bases left in between. The CDR3 sequence is 12 residues long. The CDR3 DNA reads as TGCAGCGTTGAGGCTGTCCAAGAGACCCAGTACTTC. This translates into CSVEAVQETQYF.

This rearrangement joins TRBV15 to TRBJ1-6, with 8 bases matching TRBD1. With V trimmed by 3 bases and J by 1 base, 5 bases remained unmatched. Germline V CDR1 and CDR2: LNHNV, YYDKDF (reference sequence). This CDR3 spans 17 amino acids. The CDR3 nucleotides are TGTGCCACCAGCAGGACAGGGGCGGGATCCTATAATTCACCCCTCCACTTT. Protein sequence: CATSRTGAGSYNSPLHF.

The sample holds one count of this clone. The V call is TRBV5-1, the J call TRBJ1-2; 8 bases match TRBD1. Germline CDR1 is SGHRS and CDR2 is YFSETQ. This CDR3 contains 13 residues. Trimming took 0 bases from V and 8 from J; bases not matched to a gene: 3. CDR3 protein: CASSLGRGQGYTF. CDR3 DNA: TGCGCCAGCAGCTTGGGCAGGGGGCAAGGCTACACCTTC.

This clone was seen just once. V gene TRBV7-9 combines with J gene TRBJ2-7, with D possibly TRBD2 on 5 matching bases. The V end lost 1 base, the J end lost 6 bases, and 16 bases lay between the germline ends. The length of the CDR3 is 15 residues. Germline assignment: CDR1 SEHNR and CDR2 FQNEAQ (reference sequence). The chain's CDR3 is CASSLGLAQLPEQYF. The CDR3 DNA follows: TGTGCCAGCAGCTTAGGATTAGCGCAACTCCCCGAGCAGTACTTC.

This clone has more than one count but fewer than ten. This chain connects TRBV7-8 to TRBJ2-7, with 7 bases fitting TRBD2. This CDR3 has 15 amino acids. The V segment lost 0 bases and the J segment 2 bases; nucleotides outside the gene matches: 4. Germline CDR1 is SGHVS and CDR2 is FQNEAQ. The CDR3 reads CASSLAPSGTYEQYF. CDR3 coding DNA: TGTGCCAGCAGCTTAGCGCCTAGCGGAACCTACGAGCAGTACTTC.